The present entry profiles one T cell receptor beta chain with its context. No antigen is known for it. No per-base quality is available; no much larger clone lies one base away. Here V drops 1 base and J drops 4 bases, and the junction holds 14 bases not matched to any gene. CDR1 and CDR2 are drawn from the germline V gene: LGHNA, YNFKEQ. Spanning cysteine to phenylalanine, the CDR3 consists of 19 amino acids. Only CDR3 DNA is held: 57 bases, read in frame from base 1. TCRbeta CDR3 regions were amplified from genomic DNA by means of the immunoSEQ Assay, a bias-controlled multiplex PCR. On the study's bioinformatics: Nucleated cell counts per sample were estimated from amplification of reference gene primers within the assay. Sequence reads were collapsed and filtered to measure the absolute abundance of every unique TCRbeta CDR3 rearrangement. For each sample, productive Simpson clonality was calculated as the square root of Simpson's diversity index across productive rearrangements. Not all clones reach the TCRdb copy of this immuneACCESS table, which keeps in-frame sequences only. Checked studies attribute under half of the gap to unresolved V genes and leave the rest unexplained. V and J calls and clone size are copied from that table; D and trimming were computed from the DNA. The sample has roughly 190,000 clones on record, around 83% of them singletons. About 5.7% of the sample lies in the top ten.

The data were obtained in a study of blood T cell repertoires in COVID-19 (TCRdb year 2020). Concerning the study at large: Samples covering the acute and convalescent phases of COVID-19 were provided by collaborators in the United States, Italy and Spain. Subjects who had been exposed to COVID-19, were actively infected with it, or had recovered from it provided the deeply sampled blood TCRbeta repertoires that made up the dataset. The samples were drawn from the first 160 participants of the ongoing ImmuneRACE study and from 1,254 subjects provided by 6 global collaborators. The material from the prospective study consisted of cDNA or gDNA derived from T cells, B-cell-depleted T cells, or PBMCs. Where available, HLA class I and class II types were taken from metadata supplied by the sample provider and were not determined by assay-based typing. A freely available public database, intended as a resource for researchers studying the immune response to SARS-CoV-2, is where the repertoires were released. The sample metadata nearly always contained a de-identified subject ID, COVID-19 status, age in years and sex. General study outcomes and caveats: The quantity of clinical and demographic metadata differed by source and by participant and was supplied without curation.

Each collaborating institution followed its own protocols to collect whole blood in K2EDTA tubes. For TCRbeta analysis, collaborators shipped samples in one of three forms: frozen whole blood, isolated PBMCs, or DNA extracted from either of those sample types. The rearrangement joined TRBV4-2 to TRBJ2-5; the junction holds 11 bases that match TRBD2. This sequence originates from a woman aged 35 to 49 with acute or convalescent COVID-19. The sequenced material came from peripheral blood. The nucleotide sequence reads TGTGCCAGCAGCCAAGTTGGGACTAGCGGTGTGGCAGAAGGAGAGACCCAGTACTTC. Its amino acids are CASSQVGTSGVAEGETQYF.